A selection of T cell receptor beta chains follows, all from one sample in a study of blood T cell repertoires in COVID-19. Produced via immunoSEQ multiplex PCR; TCRdb's table is partial and in-frame only. The sample gives 450,000 to 500,000 clones, approximately 85% of which show up once; 3.2% is in the top ten. Sequenced input: peripheral blood. These receptors were taken from a human donor in a cohort sampled during active COVID-19. The CDR3 runs from the conserved cysteine through the conserved F or W.

V	J	CDR3
TRBV28	TRBJ2-7	CASSSPLAGLAYEQYF
TRBV4-2	TRBJ2-3	CASSKRSGLVRDTQYF
TRBV19	TRBJ2-2	CASKVGGITGELFF
TRBV10-1	TRBJ2-3	CASSPTSRASGTDTQYF
TRBV19	TRBJ1-1	CASSIYQDRMNTEAFF
TRBV11-3	TRBJ2-7	CASSYLGGGPYEQYF
TRBV6-5	TRBJ2-1	CASSPTSGSLNEQFF
TRBV15	TRBJ2-7	CATSRGSSGRNEQYF
TRBV29-1	TRBJ2-7	CSAETSGGYEQYF
TRBV27	TRBJ2-7	CASSWGLAGVSSEQYF
TRBV10-3	TRBJ1-6	CAITPGQGDSPLHF
TRBV10-3	TRBJ1-2	CAISSGQGAGYTF
TRBV18	TRBJ2-1	CASSPLQGSYNEQFF
TRBV4-3	TRBJ1-1	CASSLELNTEAFF
TRBV27	TRBJ1-5	CASSSYSNQPQHF
TRBV7-3	TRBJ1-5	CASSSTRDRVGQPQHF
TRBV27	TRBJ2-5	CASSSSDQETQYF
TRBV28	TRBJ2-7	CASLGDSYEQYF
TRBV7-2	TRBJ2-7	CASSLGGGQGLYEQYF
TRBV5-6	TRBJ2-5	CASSPGGLKETQYF
TRBV27	TRBJ2-5	CASSTWTETQETQYF
TRBV5-1	TRBJ2-5	CASSFGTSGRPETQYF
TRBV12-3/TRBV12-4	TRBJ2-5	CASSFSPRETQYF
TRBV6-5	TRBJ2-5	CASTSSRETQYF
TRBV10-3	TRBJ1-3	CAISVGTVLGNTIYF
TRBV28	TRBJ2-7	CASSLLAGAAEQYF
TRBV21-1	TRBJ2-1	CASPVGPYNEQFF
TRBV4-1	TRBJ1-3	CASSQVPQGRNTIYF
TRBV6-5	TRBJ1-1	CASSSIQGGYEAFF
TRBV7-3	TRBJ1-1	CASRLNRGRATEAFF
TRBV27	TRBJ2-3	CASSWVGAQHSTDTQYF
TRBV4-3	TRBJ1-2	CASSPWTGGSYGYTF
TRBV7-2	TRBJ2-4	CASSFEAGSGGKNIQYF
TRBV12-5	TRBJ1-2	CASGLARTLGYTF
TRBV6-4	TRBJ2-7	CASSDSETSVYEQYF
TRBV30	TRBJ2-3	CAWSQGSTDTQYF
TRBV2	TRBJ2-2	CASTGLQGIQDGELFF
TRBV10-3	TRBJ2-7	CAISPLDEQYF
TRBV7-8	TRBJ1-1	CASSLVGGRGGEAFF
TRBV24-1	TRBJ2-3	CATSPAGRDTQYF
TRBV24-1	TRBJ2-1	CATSDPGLYNEQFF
TRBV2	TRBJ2-1	CASSEARLAGVNEQFF
TRBV14	TRBJ2-7	CASSQWGLAGSEQYF
TRBV30	TRBJ1-1	CAWSVQKGGGRLVNTEAFF
TRBV11-3	TRBJ1-4	CASSYRDGRGREKLFF
TRBV4-2	TRBJ2-5	CASSQGGGEETQYF
TRBV29-1	TRBJ1-2	CSVEGLTGLNYGYTF
TRBV18	TRBJ1-3	CASSPSGLPTGNTIYF
TRBV20-1	TRBJ2-1	CSASYGLGTNEQFF
TRBV3-1/TRBV3-2	TRBJ2-7	CASSPTGTTGYEQYF
TRBV19	TRBJ1-4	CASKRGQGEGNEKLFF
TRBV6-5	TRBJ2-7	CASRKGGTAFYEQYF
TRBV19	TRBJ2-7	CASSPRGVSYEQYF
TRBV6-1	TRBJ2-1	CASSDGTGIYNEQFF
TRBV11-3	TRBJ2-7	CASSLRQGNYEQYF
TRBV5-8	TRBJ1-3	CASSLEGQAGNTIYF